This TCR beta chain was sequenced for a study of blood T cell repertoires in COVID-19. On the study more broadly: Some COVID-19 samples were acute and others convalescent; all came from the United States, Italy and Spain. PBMCs, B-cell-depleted T cells, or T cells provided the cDNA or gDNA that made up the material.

In its sample, this clone was seen a few times. The authors' processing: Amplification with reference gene primers provided the estimates of nucleated cell counts. Using immunoSEQ multiplex PCR, the repertoire was profiled, and TCRdb retains in-frame clones only, with some absent. The D gene and trimming were derived from the DNA, and the V and J assignments and clone size from that table. This table has about 110,000 clones, 88% appearing once. The sequencing input was peripheral blood. This receptor was taken from a woman between 50 and 59 years old with acute or convalescent COVID-19.

CDR3 DNA sequence: TGTGCCAGCAGCGTAGGAGAGCGGGAGGGCCTATACAATGAGCAGTTCTTC. This codes for CASSVGEREGLYNEQFF. The chain links TRBV9 to TRBJ2-1; 10 nucleotides align to TRBD2. Trimming removed 0 bases from V and 4 bases from J; junction bases left unmatched: 7. The CDR3 is made up of 17 amino acids. Germline CDR1 is SGDLS and CDR2 is YYNGEE.